These 16 T cell receptor beta chains share one sample of origin, sequenced in a study of PD-1 blockade in classical Hodgkin lymphoma. Each patient's relapse followed autologous stem cell transplantation, and brentuximab vedotin exposure varied. TCRdb's table, derived via immunoSEQ multiplex PCR, lists solely in-frame clones and lacks some. The sample consists of 12,000 to 15,000 clones, around four fifths of them appearing once. Source: peripheral blood mononuclear cells (PBMCs), taken at baseline. Source of these receptors: a human donor with classical Hodgkin lymphoma.

The V call is TRBV28, the J call TRBJ2-7; 7 bases are a match to TRBD1. The CDR3 consists of 16 residues. Per the germline V gene, CDR1 is MDHEN and CDR2 is SYDVKM. V was pared by 3 bases and J by 7 bases, with 15 bases of the junction left unmatched. The CDR3 is CASSFPTGDVYQEQYF. CDR3 coding DNA: TGTGCCAGCAGTTTCCCTACAGGGGATGTGTATCAGGAGCAGTACTTC.

V gene TRBV4-2 combines with J gene TRBJ2-2; D might be TRBD1 or TRBD2, each matching 6 bases. The CDR3 totals 17 residues. Germline V gene sequence: CDR1 LGHNA, CDR2 YNFKEQ. The V gene lost 0 bases and the J gene lost 3 bases, with 14 bases spanning the gap. CDR3 in amino acids: CASSQEVGGQYTGELFF. The CDR3 coding sequence is TGTGCCAGCAGCCAAGAGGTGGGGGGCCAATACACCGGGGAGCTGTTTTTT.

The chain's CDR3 is CASSLSSEGGQPQHF. For the CDR3, the DNA is TGTGCCAGTAGTCTAAGCTCCGAGGGGGGTCAGCCCCAGCATTTT. This chain uses TRBV19 with TRBJ1-5, with D possibly matching TRBD1 (6 bases). Germline loops: CDR1 LNHDA, CDR2 SQIVND (reference sequence). The CDR3 loop spans 15 amino acids. V lost 5 bases and J 6 bases, leaving 17 bases between the germline ends.

The V and J genes are TRBV18 and TRBJ2-7; 11 bases fit TRBD1. Unmatched junction bases numbered 4, after V lost 2 bases and J lost 4 bases. The CDR3 sequence is 15 residues long. Germline V gives CDR1 KGHSH, CDR2 LQKENI. The CDR3 protein is CASSPSGTGGYEQYF. CDR3 coding DNA: TGTGCCAGCTCACCATCCGGGACAGGGGGGTACGAGCAGTACTTC.

This chain links TRBV19 with TRBJ1-3; D unresolved. V gave up 5 bases and J gave up 0 bases, with 8 bases separating them. Germline CDR1 and CDR2: LNHDA and SQIVND (reference sequence). This CDR3 is built from 14 residues. In DNA form, the CDR3 reads TGTGCCAGTAGTTTCGGGGACTCTGGAAACACCATATATTTT. Amino acids: CASSFGDSGNTIYF.

The chain has TRBV19 and TRBJ1-5, with D tentatively TRBD1 (6 bases). Germline assignment: CDR1 LNHDA and CDR2 SQIVND (reference sequence). CDR3 length equals 15 residues. V lost 3 bases and J 5 bases, leaving 14 bases between the germline ends. The CDR3 DNA follows: TGTGCCAGTAGTATTAGGGGGGACCCCTATCAGCCCCAGCATTTT. Protein sequence: CASSIRGDPYQPQHF.

V is TRBV14 and J is TRBJ2-1; D is unclear. Trimming stripped 1 base from V and 5 bases from J, with 6 bases between. The CDR3 length is 13 residues. Per germline, CDR1 SGHDN and CDR2 FVKESK. The CDR3 is CASSQARDNEQFF. The CDR3, as DNA: TGTGCCAGCAGCCAAGCCCGTGACAATGAGCAGTTCTTC.

The rearrangement joins TRBV5-1 to TRBJ2-3; TRBD1 might be the D (5 bases). The CDR3 extends over 16 amino acids. Germline assignment: CDR1 SGHRS and CDR2 YFSETQ. Trimming removed 0 bases at V and 0 bases at J, with 11 bases between. The DNA of the CDR3 is TGCGCCAGCAGCTTGGCCTCAGGGTCTAGCACAGATACGCAGTATTTT. This codes for CASSLASGSSTDTQYF. The variable domain in full, completed from reference TRBV5-1 and TRBJ2-3, reads KAGVTQTPRYLIKTRGQQVTLSCSPISGHRSVSWYQQTPGQGLQFLFEYFSETQRNKGNFPGRFSGRQFSNSRSEMNVSTLELGDSALYLCASSLASGSSTDTQYFGPGTRLTVL.

In this sample, this clone turned up a few times. The rearrangement links TRBV18 to TRBJ1-3; D call uncertain. Germline CDR1 is KGHSH and CDR2 is LQKENI. Deletions cut 1 base from V and 0 bases from J, with 10 bases between. The CDR3 extends over 16 amino acids. CDR3 in amino acids: CASSPQAYNSGNTIYF. CDR3 DNA sequence: TGTGCCAGCTCACCACAGGCTTACAACTCTGGAAACACCATATATTTT. The full variable domain, in which reference TRBV18 and TRBJ1-3 provide the parts outside the CDR3, is NAGVMQNPRHLVRRRGQEARLRCSPMKGHSHVYWYRQLPEEGLKFMVYLQKENIIDESGMPKERFSAEFPKEGPSILRIQQVVRGDSAAYFCASSPQAYNSGNTIYFGEGSWLTVV.

The rearrangement links TRBV5-1 to TRBJ1-1, with D hard to call. This CDR3 contains 13 residues. The V end lost 0 bases, the J end lost 1 base, and 4 bases lay between the germline ends. Germline V lookup: CDR1 SGHRS, CDR2 YFSETQ. CDR3 sequence: CASSLEQNTEAFF. CDR3 in DNA: TGCGCCAGCAGCTTGGAGCAGAACACTGAAGCTTTCTTT.

This clone was found a few times. This rearrangement joins TRBV5-4 to TRBJ2-5; perhaps TRBD2 as D (5 bases). Trimming removed 4 bases from V and 0 bases from J, with 13 bases in between. There are 15 residues in the CDR3. Germline V gives CDR1 SGHNT, CDR2 YYREEE (reference sequence). CDR3 residues: CASSQKDSYQETQYF. In DNA form, the CDR3 reads TGTGCCAGCAGCCAGAAGGACTCCTACCAAGAGACCCAGTACTTC.

This rearrangement joins TRBV2 to TRBJ1-1; D is unclear. The ends were cut back, 3 bases at V and 10 bases at J, with 9 bases in the middle. From germline, CDR1 is SNHLY and CDR2 FYNNEI. CDR3 length: 11 residues. The CDR3 loop reads CASSEVGRAFF. CDR3 DNA sequence: TGTGCCAGCAGTGAGGTGGGGAGAGCTTTCTTT.

This clone is classed as medium-sized. This sample also contains other DNA sequences that code for the same CDR3. Written as DNA, the CDR3 is TGCGCCAGCAGCACTCGGACAGAGAACACTGAAGCTTTCTTT. This encodes CASSTRTENTEAFF. V usage is TRBV4-3 and J usage is TRBJ1-1, with a weak D call TRBD1 (6 bases). This CDR3 has 14 residues. Germline lookup yields CDR1 LGHNA and CDR2 YSLEER. V dropped 5 bases and J dropped 1 base, with 11 bases sitting between them.

The chain has TRBV5-8 and TRBJ1-6; D remains ambiguous. The CDR3 sequence is 14 residues long. Trimming stripped 0 bases from V and 10 bases from J, with 11 bases between. From germline, CDR1 is SGHTS and CDR2 YDEGEE. The CDR3 bases are TGTGCCAGCAGCTTGGTGTCTCCGGGATCACCCCTCCACTTT. Protein: CASSLVSPGSPLHF.

This clone was observed a few times. Other DNA sequences in the sample encode the same CDR3. The rearrangement joins TRBV18 to TRBJ2-2; 9 positions agree with TRBD1. Germline values: CDR1 KGHSH, CDR2 LQKENI. J was trimmed by 2 bases and V by 3 bases; bases with no gene match: 4. The CDR3 has 16 amino acids. The CDR3 nucleotides are TGTGCCAGCTCACCTCCGACAGGGGGTAACACCGGGGAGCTGTTTTTT. Amino acids: CASSPPTGGNTGELFF.

This clone was seen a few times. The chain combines TRBV5-8 with TRBJ1-5; D perhaps matches TRBD1 (5 bases). Germline V CDR1 and CDR2: SGHTS, YDEGEE. The CDR3 consists of 20 residues. V gave up 0 bases and J gave up 2 bases, with 24 bases separating them. The CDR3 DNA reads as TGTGCCAGCAGCTTGGAAGATTATCCGGCCGGGGGAAGGGGCAATCAGCCCCAGCATTTT. It encodes CASSLEDYPAGGRGNQPQHF.